One and the same sample provided the 27 T cell receptor beta chains below, sequenced in a study of T cell clones after liver transplantation. TCRdb's table, derived via immunoSEQ multiplex PCR, lists solely in-frame clones and lacks some. The repertoire holds 95,000 to 110,000 clones, 75% to 85% seen once, with 0.8% to 1% in the top ten. The specimen comprised CD4+ T cells from blood, sampled before liver transplant. The receptors were gathered from a human donor who received a liver transplant.

The chain is built from TRBV18 and TRBJ2-5, with 7 nucleotides matching TRBD1. The junction had 23 bases not matched to a gene; V was cut back by 3 bases and J by 4 bases. The CDR3 runs 20 residues. CDR1 and CDR2 (germline): KGHSH, LQKENI. CDR3 DNA sequence: TGTGCCAGCTCACCCCGCCCCGCAACAGGGGCCAGGAACCATCGAGAGACCCAGTACTTC. It is translated as CASSPRPATGARNHRETQYF.

This chain uses TRBV6-1 with TRBJ2-1, with 7 bases that match TRBD1. The V gene end was trimmed by 4 bases and the J gene end by 2 bases; junction bases not matched to a gene: 5. The CDR3 is 15 amino acids. Germline assignment: CDR1 MNHNS and CDR2 SASEGT. This chain's CDR3 is CASSGVDRTYNEQFF. In nucleotides, the CDR3 is TGTGCCAGCAGTGGGGTGGACAGGACCTACAATGAGCAGTTCTTC.

The chain recombines TRBV5-1 with TRBJ2-3, with D possibly matching TRBD1 (6 bases). The V and J ends lost 4 bases and 1 base respectively, with 16 bases between them. CDR3 length: 16 amino acids. Germline assignment: CDR1 SGHRS and CDR2 YFSETQ. CDR3 bases: TGCGCCAGCAGCGTGGGACAAGGGTCACGCACAGATACGCAGTATTTT. The encoded protein is CASSVGQGSRTDTQYF.

This chain joins TRBV4-1 and TRBJ2-4, with D perhaps assigned TRBD1 or TRBD2 (5 bases each). In germline, CDR1 is MGHRA, CDR2 YSYEKL. This CDR3 has 18 residues. Trimming took off 0 bases at V and 0 bases at J, with 15 bases between the two ends. CDR3 protein: CASSQDLLGVGAKNIQYF. The CDR3 nucleotides are TGCGCCAGCAGCCAAGATCTTTTGGGGGTGGGAGCCAAAAACATTCAGTACTTC.

The chain carries TRBV5-8 and TRBJ2-2; D might be TRBD1 (5 bases). V shed 4 bases and J shed 0 bases, with 7 bases lying between them. Germline V gene lookup returns CDR1 SGHTS and CDR2 YDEGEE. This CDR3 is built from 14 residues. CDR3 sequence (DNA): TGTGCCAGCAGCAAAGGGGCGAACACCGGGGAGCTGTTTTTT. It specifies CASSKGANTGELFF.

The chain carries TRBV5-4 and TRBJ2-5; D tentatively fits TRBD1 or TRBD2 (5 bases each). Trimming cost V 5 bases and J 5 bases, with 13 bases left between them. The length of the CDR3 is 13 residues. The germline CDR1 and CDR2 sequences are SGHNT and YYREEE (reference sequence). The CDR3 protein is CASSLRDGETQYF. CDR3 nucleotide sequence: TGTGCCAGCAGTCTCCGGGACGGTGAGACCCAGTACTTC. Full variable domain (missing parts from reference TRBV5-4 and TRBJ2-5): ETGVTQSPTHLIKTRGQQVTLRCSSQSGHNTVSWYQQALGQGPQFIFQYYREEENGRGNFPPRFSGLQFPNYSSELNVNALELDDSALYLCASSLRDGETQYFGPGTRLLVL.

This sequence joins TRBV7-9 and TRBJ1-4; D is undetermined. V lost 4 bases and J lost 8, with 5 bases in between. The CDR3 has 11 amino acids. From germline, CDR1 is SEHNR and CDR2 FQNEAQ (reference sequence). Here the CDR3 reads CASSSLEKLFF. CDR3 coding DNA: TGTGCCAGCAGCTCCCTAGAAAAACTGTTTTTT.

The V and J genes are TRBV5-4 and TRBJ2-7, with D unresolved. This CDR3 is built from 14 residues. Looked up from germline, CDR1 is SGHNT and CDR2 is YYREEE (reference sequence). The V gene lost 6 bases and the J gene lost 2 bases, with 15 bases spanning the gap. The DNA of the CDR3 is TGTGCCAGCAACCACCGGAAGAATCCCTACGAGCAGTACTTC. Residues: CASNHRKNPYEQYF.

The V gene is TRBV18, the J gene TRBJ2-1; TRBD2 might be the D (6 bases). The V end was cut by 0 bases, the J end by 10 bases, with 13 bases between. This CDR3 spans 14 amino acids. Germline V CDR1 and CDR2: KGHSH, LQKENI. The CDR3 loop is CASSPPPGGVEQFF. CDR3 bases: TGTGCCAGCTCACCACCCCCCGGGGGTGTGGAGCAGTTCTTC.

This clone was observed a single time. The chain employs TRBV27 and TRBJ1-2; maybe TRBD1 (6 bases). Germline CDR1 and CDR2: MNHEY and SMNVEV (reference sequence). This CDR3 is built from 15 residues. Trimming removed 6 bases from V and 0 bases from J, with 14 bases in between. In nucleotides, the CDR3 is TGTGCCAGCAGAAATACAGGGAGAGCTAACTATGGCTACACCTTC. Translated: CASRNTGRANYGYTF.

The V gene is TRBV5-4, the J gene TRBJ2-7; TRBD2 agrees at 7 bases. V gave up 0 bases and J gave up 6 bases; unmatched junction bases: 12. Germline CDR1 SGHNT, CDR2 YYREEE (reference sequence). The CDR3 extends over 16 amino acids. In nucleotides, the CDR3 is TGTGCCAGCAGCTTGGGATTCGGCGGGAGAGTCGGCGAGCAGTACTTC. Residues: CASSLGFGGRVGEQYF.

The V call is TRBV15, the J call TRBJ2-5; 11 bases map to TRBD2. J was trimmed by 4 bases and V by 3 bases; bases with no gene match: 4. Germline lookup yields CDR1 LNHNV and CDR2 YYDKDF (reference sequence). The CDR3 spans 15 residues. CDR3 sequence reads: CATSRRLAGGETQYF. DNA for the CDR3: TGTGCCACCAGCAGGAGGCTAGCGGGAGGAGAGACCCAGTACTTC. Full variable domain (outside the CDR3, taken from reference TRBV15 and TRBJ2-5): DAMVIQNPRYQVTQFGKPVTLSCSQTLNHNVMYWYQQKSSQAPKLLFHYYDKDFNNEADTPDNFQSRRPNTSFCFLDIRSPGLGDTAMYLCATSRRLAGGETQYFGPGTRLLVL.

V gene TRBV6-5 combines with J gene TRBJ2-5; tentative D call: TRBD1 (5 bases). The CDR3 has 15 amino acids. V lost 2 bases, J lost 2 bases, and 12 bases lay in between. Germline V lookup: CDR1 MNHEY, CDR2 SVGAGI. The CDR3 here is CASSYVGHPQETQYF. DNA for the CDR3: TGTGCCAGCAGTTACGTAGGACATCCTCAAGAGACCCAGTACTTC.

This chain uses TRBV7-6 with TRBJ2-3; D ambiguous. The V end was cut by 1 base, the J end by 4 bases, with 12 bases between. The V gene's germline CDR1 is SGHVS and CDR2 FNYEAQ. The CDR3 is made up of 15 amino acids. The CDR3 DNA reads TGTGCCAGCAGCTTAGTGAACAGTGATGCAGATACGCAGTATTTT. Translating it yields CASSLVNSDADTQYF.

This clone is a singleton in its sample. The chain joins TRBV9 to TRBJ1-5; 8 nucleotides line up with TRBD1. Losses at the gene ends were 3 bases for V and 1 base for J; bases not matched to a gene: 3. The germline V gene encodes CDR1 SGDLS and CDR2 YYNGEE. The CDR3 extends over 15 amino acids. The CDR3 loop reads CASSARGQSNQPQHF. For the CDR3, the DNA is TGTGCCAGCAGCGCCAGGGGGCAAAGCAATCAGCCCCAGCATTTT. The full variable domain, rest sourced from reference TRBV9 and TRBJ1-5, is DSGVTQTPKHLITATGQRVTLRCSPRSGDLSVYWYQQSLDQGLQFLIQYYNGEERAKGNILERFSAQQFPDLHSELNLSSLELGDSALYFCASSARGQSNQPQHFGDGTRLSIL.

In this sample, this clone turned up a few times. V usage is TRBV7-6 and J usage is TRBJ1-4; TRBD1 is a possible D gene (5 bases). The CDR3 totals 16 residues. Germline V CDR1 and CDR2: SGHVS, FNYEAQ. Trimming took 5 bases from V and 8 from J, leaving 21 bases between them. Here the CDR3 reads CASSPAGGGRWEKLFF. The CDR3 DNA reads TGTGCCAGCAGCCCAGCCGGGGGAGGAAGATGGGAAAAACTGTTTTTT.

The rearrangement uses TRBV4-2 and TRBJ2-1; D perhaps matches TRBD2 (6 bases). This CDR3 spans 15 amino acids. The V end lost 4 bases, the J end lost 10 bases, and 20 bases lay between the germline ends. Germline V gives CDR1 LGHNA, CDR2 YNFKEQ. The CDR3 DNA follows: TGTGCCAGCAGCCCCACAGTAGCGGAGCGTGAGGAGCAGTTCTTC. Protein: CASSPTVAEREEQFF.

This rearrangement joins TRBV28 to TRBJ2-1; possible D gene TRBD2, 5 bases. Per germline, CDR1 MDHEN and CDR2 SYDVKM. The CDR3 covers 15 residues. V shed 1 base and J shed 4 bases, with 11 bases lying between them. The CDR3 sequence is CASSLSGVQYNEQFF. The CDR3 bases are TGTGCCAGCAGTTTATCCGGGGTGCAATACAATGAGCAGTTCTTC.

The rearrangement joins TRBV2 to TRBJ2-1; D is uncertain. V gave up 6 bases and J gave up 0 bases, with 12 bases separating them. The CDR3 contains 15 residues. Germline assignment: CDR1 SNHLY and CDR2 FYNNEI. The CDR3: CASRVLRSSYNEQFF. The CDR3 DNA sequence: TGTGCCAGCAGGGTCCTCCGGAGCTCCTACAATGAGCAGTTCTTC.

The V gene is TRBV7-2, the J gene TRBJ2-7; 10 nucleotides line up with TRBD2. The germline V gene encodes CDR1 SGHTA and CDR2 FQGNSA. V dropped 5 bases and J dropped 5; count of bases not matched to a gene: 15. This CDR3 has 17 residues. The DNA of the CDR3 is TGTGCCAGCAGCGGGTCTTCGGGAGCGGGAGGGCCCAACGAGCAGTACTTC. Residues: CASSGSSGAGGPNEQYF. The whole variable domain, filled in from reference TRBV7-2 and TRBJ2-7, reads GAGVSQSPSNKVTEKGKDVELRCDPISGHTALYWYRQSLGQGLEFLIYFQGNSAPDKSGLPSDRFSAERTGGSVSTLTIQRTQQEDSAVYLCASSGSSGAGGPNEQYFGPGTRLTVT.

The chain employs TRBV15 and TRBJ2-3; the D is unclear. This CDR3 has 14 amino acids. The germline gives CDR1 LNHNV, CDR2 YYDKDF (reference sequence). V dropped 7 bases and J dropped 3 bases, with 14 bases sitting between them. Here the CDR3 DNA reads TGTGCCACCACCCATTCGATACAAACAGATACGCAGTATTTT. This codes for CATTHSIQTDTQYF.

The rearrangement joins TRBV18 to TRBJ1-1, with D tentatively TRBD1 (6 bases). The V gene lost 3 bases and the J gene lost 2 bases, with 13 bases spanning the gap. Germline-derived CDR1 and CDR2 are KGHSH and LQKENI. CDR3 length equals 15 residues. As DNA, the CDR3 is TGTGCCAGCTCACCCGGACAGACGAGAAACACTGAAGCTTTCTTT. Protein sequence: CASSPGQTRNTEAFF.

V usage is TRBV9 and J usage is TRBJ2-7; D is perhaps TRBD1 or TRBD2 (5 bases each). Trimming shortened V by 0 bases and J by 2 bases, and 12 bases separated the two germline ends. The CDR3 spans 15 residues. Germline values: CDR1 SGDLS, CDR2 YYNGEE. The CDR3 nucleotides read TGTGCCAGCAGCGTAGCTGTAGGGACCCCCTACGAGCAGTACTTC. Residues: CASSVAVGTPYEQYF.

The rearrangement joins TRBV14 to TRBJ2-7; TRBD2 matches 7 bases. Germline V gene data show CDR1 as SGHDN and CDR2 as FVKESK. Trimming removed 1 base from V and 6 bases from J; junction bases left unmatched: 9. The CDR3 is 15 residues long. The CDR3 sequence: CASSQGDYLFSEQYF. CDR3 DNA sequence: TGTGCCAGCAGCCAAGGGGACTACCTCTTTTCCGAGCAGTACTTC.

This sequence joins TRBV9 and TRBJ1-1, with 7 nucleotides matching TRBD1. Germline V lookup: CDR1 SGDLS, CDR2 YYNGEE. With V trimmed by 4 bases and J by 0 bases, 6 bases remained unmatched. The CDR3 is 15 residues long. DNA for the CDR3: TGTGCCAGCAGCCCTCGAGGACAGGTGAACACTGAAGCTTTCTTT. Amino acids: CASSPRGQVNTEAFF.

The J gene is TRBJ2-3, the V gene TRBV5-6; D tentatively reads TRBD1 or TRBD2 (5 bases each). The CDR3 is made up of 15 amino acids. The ends were cut back, 3 bases at V and 2 bases at J, with 13 bases in the middle. Germline values: CDR1 SGHDT, CDR2 YYEEEE. The CDR3 nucleotides are TGTGCCAGCAGCTATACGGGGCCACTCACAGATACGCAGTATTTT. Protein: CASSYTGPLTDTQYF.

This clone has a single count. The chain couples TRBV6-5 to TRBJ2-1, with 7 bases identical to TRBD2. The CDR3 is 16 residues long. V gave up 0 bases and J gave up 4 bases; unmatched junction bases: 6. The germline V gene encodes CDR1 MNHEY and CDR2 SVGAGI. The CDR3 spells CASSYSRAGKYNEQFF. CDR3 nucleotides: TGTGCCAGCAGTTACTCTAGAGCGGGGAAATACAATGAGCAGTTCTTC.